This TCR beta chain appears in the sequencing data of a study of blood T cells in healthy people across ages. The V gene lost 7 bases and the J gene lost 4 bases, with 7 bases spanning the gap. The germline CDR1 and CDR2 sequences are MDHEN and SYDVKM. The length of the CDR3 is 11 residues. Study findings and constraints: TCR beta diversity correlated strongly with naive T cell percentage.

Primers used in a second PCR of about 7 to 12 cycles were a sample-barcoded 5' primer and a J-beta primer mix. TCRdb re-derived calls from the 5' RACE reads in MiXCR, one entry per CDR3 protein. There are hundreds of thousands of distinct CDR3 sequences in the sample; 58% occur only once, and about 20% lies in the top ten. A word on this clonotype: Its antigen is unknown.

The genes are TRBV28 and TRBJ1-1; D unclear. This TCR was sampled from a man aged 25 to 45 in good health. Sequencing was performed on blood. CDR3 protein: CASMLVTEAFF. CDR3 DNA: TGTGCCAGCATGCTTGTCACTGAAGCTTTCTTT.